The subject of this entry is one T cell receptor beta chain. All enrollees were about 18 to 100 years old and from 24 US areas. Cohort placement rested on clinical history that participants reported themselves. The data were obtained in a study of blood T cell repertoires in COVID-19. Overall study context: Samples came from the United States, Italy and Spain, spanning acute and convalescent COVID-19. From T cells, B-cell-depleted T cells, or PBMCs came the material, which was cDNA or gDNA.

TCRdb's copy holds only in-frame clones and misses some; the assay was immunoSEQ multiplex PCR. The data hold about 240,000 clones, with 83% observed a single time. Germline V gene lookup returns CDR1 SGHTA and CDR2 FQGTGA. V was clipped by 7 bases and J by 11 bases, with 4 bases between them. The CDR3 runs to 8 residues. This TCR derives from a woman aged 40 to 55 who had been exposed to COVID-19. The chain links TRBV7-3 to TRBJ2-3; D call uncertain. Sequenced material: PBMCs or T cells enriched from blood (not recorded which). CDR3 in amino acids: CASTRQYF. The CDR3 region has the DNA TGTGCCAGCACCCGGCAGTATTTT.